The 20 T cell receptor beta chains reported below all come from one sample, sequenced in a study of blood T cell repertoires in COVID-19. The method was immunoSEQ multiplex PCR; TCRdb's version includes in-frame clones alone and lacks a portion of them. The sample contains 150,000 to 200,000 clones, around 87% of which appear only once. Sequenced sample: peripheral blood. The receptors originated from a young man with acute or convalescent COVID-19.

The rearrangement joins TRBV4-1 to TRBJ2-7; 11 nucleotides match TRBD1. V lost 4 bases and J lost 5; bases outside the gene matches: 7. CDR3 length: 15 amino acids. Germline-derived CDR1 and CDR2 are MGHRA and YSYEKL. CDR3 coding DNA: TGCGCCAGCAGCCCCTTTCCGGGACAGGGGGACGAGCAGTACTTC. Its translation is CASSPFPGQGDEQYF.

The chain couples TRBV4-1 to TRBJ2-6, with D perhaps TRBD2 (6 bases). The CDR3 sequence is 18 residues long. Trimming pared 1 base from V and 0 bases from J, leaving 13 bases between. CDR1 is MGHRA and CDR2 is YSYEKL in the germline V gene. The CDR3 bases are TGCGCCAGCAGCCAAGGGAGGGCAGGACCCTCTGGGGCCAACGTCCTGACTTTC. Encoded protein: CASSQGRAGPSGANVLTF.

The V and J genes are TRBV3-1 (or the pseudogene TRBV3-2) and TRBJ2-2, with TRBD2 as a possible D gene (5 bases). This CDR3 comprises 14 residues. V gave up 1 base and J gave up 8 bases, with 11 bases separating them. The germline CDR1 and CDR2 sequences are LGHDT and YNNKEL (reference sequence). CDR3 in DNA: TGTGCCAGCAGCCAAGTTTGGGAGCCAGGGGAGCTGTTTTTT. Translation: CASSQVWEPGELFF.

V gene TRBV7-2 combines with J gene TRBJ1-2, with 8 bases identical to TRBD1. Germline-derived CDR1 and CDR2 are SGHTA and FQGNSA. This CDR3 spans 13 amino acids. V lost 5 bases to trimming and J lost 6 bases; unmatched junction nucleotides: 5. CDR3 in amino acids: CASSLRTGNGYTF. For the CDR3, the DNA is TGTGCCAGCAGCCTCCGGACAGGGAATGGCTACACCTTC.

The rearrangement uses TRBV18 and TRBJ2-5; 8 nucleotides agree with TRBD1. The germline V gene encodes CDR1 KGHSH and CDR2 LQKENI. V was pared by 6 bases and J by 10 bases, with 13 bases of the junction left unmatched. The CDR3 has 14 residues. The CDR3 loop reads CASSNVQGASRQYF. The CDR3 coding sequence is TGTGCCAGCTCTAACGTGCAGGGGGCAAGTCGCCAGTACTTC.

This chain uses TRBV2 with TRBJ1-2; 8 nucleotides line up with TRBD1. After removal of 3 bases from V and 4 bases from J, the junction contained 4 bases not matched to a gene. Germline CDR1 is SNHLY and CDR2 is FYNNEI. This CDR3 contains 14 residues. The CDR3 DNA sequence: TGTGCCAGCAGTGATCAGGGGGCAGGCTATGGCTACACCTTC. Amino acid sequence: CASSDQGAGYGYTF. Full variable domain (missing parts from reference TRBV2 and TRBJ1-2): EPEVTQTPSHQVTQMGQEVILRCVPISNHLYFYWYRQILGQKVEFLVSFYNNEISEKSEIFDDQFSVERPDGSNFTLKIRSTKLEDSAMYFCASSDQGAGYGYTFGSGTRLTVV.

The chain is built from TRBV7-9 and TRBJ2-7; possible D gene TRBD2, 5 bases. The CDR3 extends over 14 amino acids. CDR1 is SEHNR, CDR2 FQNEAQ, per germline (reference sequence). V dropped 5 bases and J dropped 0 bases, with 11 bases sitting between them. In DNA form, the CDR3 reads TGTGCCAGCAGCCCGGGATACGGCTCCTACGAGCAGTACTTC. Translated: CASSPGYGSYEQYF.

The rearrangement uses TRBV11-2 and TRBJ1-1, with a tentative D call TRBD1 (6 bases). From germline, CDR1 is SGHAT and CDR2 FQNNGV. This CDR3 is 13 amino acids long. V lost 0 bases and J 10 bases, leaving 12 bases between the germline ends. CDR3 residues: CASSLDSDSTAFF. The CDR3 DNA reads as TGTGCCAGCAGCTTAGACTCGGACAGTACAGCTTTCTTT.

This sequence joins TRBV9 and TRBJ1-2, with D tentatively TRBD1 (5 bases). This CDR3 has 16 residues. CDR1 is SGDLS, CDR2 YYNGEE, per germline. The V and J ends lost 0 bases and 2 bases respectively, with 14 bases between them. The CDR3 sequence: CASSVGEGLTNYGYTF. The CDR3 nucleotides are TGTGCCAGCAGCGTAGGGGAGGGGCTAACCAACTATGGCTACACCTTC.

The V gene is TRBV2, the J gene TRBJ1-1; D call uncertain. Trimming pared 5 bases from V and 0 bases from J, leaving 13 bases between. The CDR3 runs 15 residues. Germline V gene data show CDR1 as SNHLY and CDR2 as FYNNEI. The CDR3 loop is CASSPSERLNTEAFF. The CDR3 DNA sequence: TGTGCCAGCAGTCCGAGTGAGAGGTTGAACACTGAAGCTTTCTTT.

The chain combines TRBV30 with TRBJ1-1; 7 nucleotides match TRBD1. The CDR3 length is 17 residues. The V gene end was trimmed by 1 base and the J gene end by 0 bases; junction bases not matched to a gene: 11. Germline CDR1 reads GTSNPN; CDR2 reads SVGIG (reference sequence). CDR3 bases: TGTGCCTGGAGTGATGGGGACAGAGGGCGTATGAACACTGAAGCTTTCTTT. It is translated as CAWSDGDRGRMNTEAFF. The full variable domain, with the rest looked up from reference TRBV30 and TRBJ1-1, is SQTIHQWPATLVQPVGSPLSLECTVEGTSNPNLYWYRQAAGRGLQLLFYSVGIGQISSEVPQNLSASRPQDRQFILSSKKLLLSDSGFYLCAWSDGDRGRMNTEAFFGQGTRLTVV.

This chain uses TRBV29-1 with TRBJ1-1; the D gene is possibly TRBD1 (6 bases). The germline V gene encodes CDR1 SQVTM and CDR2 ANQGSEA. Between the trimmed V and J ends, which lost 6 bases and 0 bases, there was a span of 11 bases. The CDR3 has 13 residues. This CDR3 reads CSVGGQMNTEAFF. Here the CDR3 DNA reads TGCAGCGTCGGCGGACAGATGAACACTGAAGCTTTCTTT.

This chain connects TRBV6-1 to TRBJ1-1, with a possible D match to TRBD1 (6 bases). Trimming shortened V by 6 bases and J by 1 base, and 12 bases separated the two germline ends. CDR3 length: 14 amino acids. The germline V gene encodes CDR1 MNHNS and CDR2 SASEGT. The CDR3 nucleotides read TGTGCCAGCAGATTGTCGGGACAGAACACTGAAGCTTTCTTT. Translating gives CASRLSGQNTEAFF.

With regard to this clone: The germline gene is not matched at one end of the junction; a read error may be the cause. CDR3: CASSQAQTYEQYF. The CDR3 DNA reads as TGTGCCAGCAGTCAAGCCCAGACCTACGAGCAGTACTTC. The V gene is TRBV6-1, the J gene TRBJ2-7, with D uncertain. CDR1 MNHNS and CDR2 SASEGT come from the germline V gene. This CDR3 is 13 amino acids long.

The CDR3 DNA follows: TGTGCCAGCAGTTATTCCGGACAGGGCTATAATTCACCCCTCCACTTT. It translates to CASSYSGQGYNSPLHF. The chain is built from TRBV6-5 and TRBJ1-6, with TRBD1 matching 8 bases. Looked up from germline, CDR1 is MNHEY and CDR2 is SVGAGI. Unmatched junction bases numbered 4, after V lost 3 bases and J lost 3 bases. The length of the CDR3 is 16 residues.

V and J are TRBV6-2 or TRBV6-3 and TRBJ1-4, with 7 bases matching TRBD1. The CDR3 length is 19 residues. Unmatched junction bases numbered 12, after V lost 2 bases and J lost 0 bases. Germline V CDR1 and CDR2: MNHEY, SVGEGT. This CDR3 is CASSYPGQARNATNEKLFF. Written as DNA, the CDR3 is TGTGCCAGCAGTTACCCTGGACAGGCCCGAAATGCAACTAATGAAAAACTGTTTTTT.

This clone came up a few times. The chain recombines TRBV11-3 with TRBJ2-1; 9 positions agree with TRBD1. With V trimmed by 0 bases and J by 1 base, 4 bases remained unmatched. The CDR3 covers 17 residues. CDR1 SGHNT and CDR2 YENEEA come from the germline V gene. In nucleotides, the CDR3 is TGTGCCAGCAGCTTAGATTTAGGGACAGGGTCCTACAATGAGCAGTTCTTC. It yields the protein CASSLDLGTGSYNEQFF.

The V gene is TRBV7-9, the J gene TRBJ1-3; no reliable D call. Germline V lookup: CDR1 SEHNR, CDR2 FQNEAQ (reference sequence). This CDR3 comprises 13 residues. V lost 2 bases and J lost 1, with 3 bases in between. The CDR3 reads CASSLQSGNTIYF. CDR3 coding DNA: TGTGCCAGCAGCTTACAGTCTGGAAACACCATATATTTT.

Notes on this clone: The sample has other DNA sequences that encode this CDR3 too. The DNA of the CDR3 is TGTGCCAGCAGTTTACAGGGGTATAATTCACCCCTCCACTTT. Protein product: CASSLQGYNSPLHF. The chain has TRBV27 and TRBJ1-6; a possible D gene is TRBD1 (6 bases). The V gene lost 2 bases and the J gene lost 4 bases, with 6 bases spanning the gap. CDR3 length: 14 amino acids. From germline, CDR1 is MNHEY and CDR2 SMNVEV (reference sequence).

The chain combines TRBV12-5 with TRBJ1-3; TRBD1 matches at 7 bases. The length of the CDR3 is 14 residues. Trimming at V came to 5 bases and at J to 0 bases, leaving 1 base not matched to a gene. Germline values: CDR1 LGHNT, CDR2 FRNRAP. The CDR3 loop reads CASGGDSSGNTIYF. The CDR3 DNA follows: TGTGCTAGTGGTGGGGACAGCTCTGGAAACACCATATATTTT.